Below are 27 T cell receptor beta chains sequenced from a single sample in a study of blood T cell repertoires in COVID-19. Sequencing used immunoSEQ multiplex PCR; TCRdb keeps in-frame clones, though not all of them. The table includes roughly 400,000 clones, approximately 86% detected once. Sequenced material: PBMCs or T cells enriched from blood (not recorded which). The receptors were gathered from a woman aged 40-49 years with acute COVID-19.

This clone was seen just once. The J gene is TRBJ1-4, the V gene TRBV9; TRBD1 might be the D (5 bases). The CDR3 sequence is 15 residues long. V lost 0 bases and J 4 bases, leaving 10 bases between the germline ends. Per the germline V gene, CDR1 is SGDLS and CDR2 is YYNGEE. The CDR3, as DNA: TGTGCCAGCAGCGTAGCTACAGGTCTTAATGAAAAACTGTTTTTT. Protein product: CASSVATGLNEKLFF.

This rearrangement joins TRBV15 to TRBJ1-5; 11 bases map to TRBD1. The CDR3 is 16 residues long. Germline-derived CDR1 and CDR2 are LNHNV and YYDKDF (reference sequence). With V trimmed by 6 bases and J by 4 bases, 8 bases remained unmatched. As DNA, the CDR3 is TGTGCCACCAGAAGCATGGGGACAGGGGGTAATCAGCCCCAGCATTTT. This encodes CATRSMGTGGNQPQHF.

This rearrangement joins TRBV10-3 to TRBJ1-1; D might be TRBD1 (5 bases). This CDR3 spans 14 amino acids. V lost 3 bases and J 6 bases, leaving 14 bases between the germline ends. The germline gives CDR1 ENHRY, CDR2 SYGVKD. In DNA, the CDR3 is TGTGCCATCAGTGAATCCTCTCCGGGGGCTGAAGCTTTCTTT. It codes for CAISESSPGAEAFF.

The chain carries TRBV4-1 and TRBJ2-7; D might be TRBD2 (6 bases). Germline CDR1 is MGHRA and CDR2 is YSYEKL. Trimming cost V 1 base and J 0 bases, with 13 bases left between them. The CDR3 consists of 16 residues. The CDR3 loop reads CASSQGDWGDSYEQYF. As DNA, the CDR3 is TGCGCCAGCAGCCAAGGGGATTGGGGGGACTCCTACGAGCAGTACTTC.

The rearrangement uses TRBV5-1 and TRBJ1-1; D is possibly TRBD1 (6 bases). The CDR3 runs to 14 residues. V was trimmed by 0 bases and J by 6 bases, leaving 12 bases between them. The V gene's germline CDR1 is SGHRS and CDR2 YFSETQ. In nucleotides, the CDR3 is TGCGCCAGCAGCTTGGAAGGGGGAGTATCTGAAGCTTTCTTT. This translates into CASSLEGGVSEAFF.

The chain carries TRBV7-9 and TRBJ1-2, with TRBD1 matching 7 bases. The ends lost 1 base at V and 3 bases at J; junction bases unmatched: 2. The CDR3 contains 14 residues. Germline V gene data show CDR1 as SEHNR and CDR2 as FQNEAQ (reference sequence). The CDR3 spells CASSLVGTDYGYTF. The DNA of the CDR3 is TGTGCCAGCAGCTTAGTAGGGACAGACTATGGCTACACCTTC.

The chain recombines TRBV6-6 with TRBJ1-6; D is perhaps TRBD1 (5 bases). The CDR3 covers 15 residues. Per the germline V gene, CDR1 is MNHNY and CDR2 is SVGAGI (reference sequence). The ends were cut back, 0 bases at V and 10 bases at J, with 13 bases in the middle. As DNA, the CDR3 is TGTGCCAGCAGTTACTCGGGGGAGGGGCACTCACCCCTCCACTTT. This sequence encodes CASSYSGEGHSPLHF.

This rearrangement joins TRBV10-2 to TRBJ2-4; weak D call: TRBD1 (6 bases). The CDR3 sequence is 15 residues long. Per germline, CDR1 WSHSY and CDR2 SAAADI. Between the trimmed V and J ends, which lost 3 bases and 0 bases, there was a span of 9 bases. In DNA, the CDR3 is TGCGCCAGCAGTGAACAGGGCCTAGCCAAAAACATTCAGTACTTC. It translates to CASSEQGLAKNIQYF.

DNA of the CDR3: TGTGCCAGCAGTTTGTATTCTCCGGTCAGGGTTACAGAGACCCAGTACTTC. It translates to CASSLYSPVRVTETQYF. This sequence joins TRBV27 and TRBJ2-5; a weak D match, TRBD1 (5 bases). The germline CDR1 and CDR2 sequences are MNHEY and SMNVEV (reference sequence). The CDR3 is made up of 17 amino acids. V was shortened by 3 bases and J by 4 bases, with 21 bases between the two germline ends.

The V call is TRBV10-2, the J call TRBJ1-2, with a weak D call TRBD1 (5 bases). Germline V gene data show CDR1 as WSHSY and CDR2 as SAAADI. Trimming left V 7 bases short and J 4 bases short, with 19 bases between. CDR3 length: 15 residues. In DNA, the CDR3 is TGCGCCAGCAAAAAGGGCGGGGGGTCGGTCTATGGCTACACCTTC. Its translation is CASKKGGGSVYGYTF.

This clone is a singleton in its sample. This sequence joins TRBV30 and TRBJ1-6; D is perhaps TRBD1 (5 bases). Germline CDR1 and CDR2: GTSNPN and SVGIG (reference sequence). This CDR3 is built from 14 residues. V was cut by 3 bases and J by 7 bases, with 13 bases left in between. The CDR3 coding sequence is TGTGCCTGGAGGACGGCAGGGCGCAATTCACCCCTCCACTTT. Translating gives CAWRTAGRNSPLHF. The whole variable domain, filled in from reference TRBV30 and TRBJ1-6, reads SQTIHQWPATLVQPVGSPLSLECTVEGTSNPNLYWYRQAAGRGLQLLFYSVGIGQISSEVPQNLSASRPQDRQFILSSKKLLLSDSGFYLCAWRTAGRNSPLHFGNGTRLTVT.

CDR3 region: CASSAPGQGKRGYTF. The CDR3 DNA sequence: TGTGCCAGTAGTGCGCCGGGACAGGGGAAGAGAGGCTACACCTTC. The V call is TRBV19, the J call TRBJ1-2; 10 bases agree with TRBD1. With 5 bases clipped from V and 8 bases from J, the junction kept 11 bases outside the gene matches. CDR1 and CDR2 from the germline V gene are LNHDA and SQIVND (reference sequence). The CDR3 length is 15 residues.

The chain combines TRBV3-1 (or the pseudogene TRBV3-2) with TRBJ1-2; D is uncertain. This CDR3 comprises 13 residues. Germline V gene lookup returns CDR1 LGHDT and CDR2 YNNKEL (reference sequence). Trimming left V 0 bases short and J 8 bases short, with 10 bases between. The CDR3 sequence: CASSQDGLGGYTF. The CDR3 bases are TGTGCCAGCAGCCAAGACGGTCTGGGCGGCTACACCTTC.

The CDR3 region is CASSFSGTASSYEQYF. The CDR3 DNA sequence: TGTGCCAGCAGCTTCTCCGGGACAGCGAGCTCCTACGAGCAGTACTTC. The V call is TRBV5-5, the J call TRBJ2-7, with 7 bases aligning to TRBD1. The CDR3 sequence is 16 residues long. V gave up 2 bases and J gave up 0 bases; unmatched junction bases: 8. Germline V gives CDR1 SGHKS, CDR2 YYEKEE (reference sequence).

The rearrangement links TRBV9 to TRBJ2-2; 7 nucleotides align to TRBD2. CDR3 length: 18 amino acids. Losses at the gene ends were 1 base for V and 0 bases for J; bases not matched to a gene: 9. Germline CDR1 is SGDLS and CDR2 is YYNGEE. The CDR3 loop reads CASSVNPRDYTNTGELFF. As DNA, the CDR3 is TGTGCCAGCAGCGTAAACCCCCGGGACTATACGAACACCGGGGAGCTGTTTTTT.

The V and J genes are TRBV6-5 and TRBJ1-2; 9 nucleotides align to TRBD1. Germline CDR1 reads MNHEY; CDR2 reads SVGAGI. The V gene end was trimmed by 8 bases and the J gene end by 7 bases; junction bases not matched to a gene: 5. This CDR3 has 12 amino acids. The CDR3 bases are TGTGCCAGCGCCTTACAGGGGGCTGGCTACACCTTC. Residues: CASALQGAGYTF.

This rearrangement joins TRBV6-6 to TRBJ1-4, with D maybe TRBD1 (5 bases). The germline V and J ends were trimmed by 2 bases and 3 bases, with 10 bases remaining between them. CDR1 and CDR2 (germline): MNHNY, SVGAGI (reference sequence). CDR3 length: 15 residues. This CDR3 is CASSYMGPANEKLFF. In DNA, the CDR3 is TGTGCCAGCAGTTACATGGGGCCGGCTAATGAAAAACTGTTTTTT.

The J gene is TRBJ1-6, the V gene TRBV3-1 (or the pseudogene TRBV3-2); D ambiguous. V was shortened by 1 base and J by 3 bases, with 10 bases between the two germline ends. The CDR3 totals 16 residues. Germline-derived CDR1 and CDR2 are LGHDT and YNNKEL (reference sequence). The chain's CDR3 is CASSQGGPIYNSPLHF. In nucleotides, the CDR3 is TGTGCCAGCAGCCAAGGTGGGCCGATCTATAATTCACCCCTCCACTTT.

The chain is built from TRBV15 and TRBJ2-7; D ambiguous. The germline gives CDR1 LNHNV, CDR2 YYDKDF (reference sequence). Between the trimmed V and J ends, which lost 4 bases and 7 bases, there was a span of 8 bases. This CDR3 contains 11 residues. The DNA for the CDR3 is TGTGCCACCAGCACAGGTGGGGAGCAGTACTTC. Translated: CATSTGGEQYF.

The CDR3: CAWSVAGTAISEAFF. DNA of the CDR3: TGTGCCTGGAGTGTAGCAGGGACAGCGATAAGTGAAGCTTTCTTT. The chain recombines TRBV30 with TRBJ1-1; TRBD1 matches at 7 bases. V shed 0 bases and J 7 bases; nucleotides not matched to a gene: 11. The CDR3 totals 15 residues. From germline, CDR1 is GTSNPN and CDR2 SVGIG (reference sequence). Based on the CDR3 plus reference TRBV30 and TRBJ1-1, the full variable domain is SQTIHQWPATLVQPVGSPLSLECTVEGTSNPNLYWYRQAAGRGLQLLFYSVGIGQISSEVPQNLSASRPQDRQFILSSKKLLLSDSGFYLCAWSVAGTAISEAFFGQGTRLTVV.

The chain links TRBV30 to TRBJ1-1; D is possibly TRBD1 (6 bases). CDR1 and CDR2 (germline): GTSNPN, SVGIG (reference sequence). The CDR3 consists of 15 residues. Trimming pared 3 bases from V and 3 bases from J, leaving 17 bases between. CDR3 amino acids: CAWRSYRVGDTEAFF. The CDR3 region has the DNA TGTGCCTGGAGATCTTACAGGGTCGGTGACACTGAAGCTTTCTTT.

The chain uses TRBV12-5 and TRBJ1-1, with D possibly matching TRBD1 (5 bases). The CDR3 runs to 15 residues. Germline V lookup: CDR1 LGHNT, CDR2 FRNRAP. The V end was cut by 3 bases, the J end by 1 base, with 12 bases between. The CDR3 DNA sequence: TGTGCTAGTGGTTTAATGGGGCTCGGGAACACTGAAGCTTTCTTT. It translates to CASGLMGLGNTEAFF.

V and J are TRBV19 and TRBJ1-5; TRBD1 matches 7 bases. The ends lost 2 bases at V and 2 bases at J; junction bases unmatched: 3. This CDR3 has 15 residues. Germline CDR1 reads LNHDA; CDR2 reads SQIVND (reference sequence). CDR3 DNA sequence: TGTGCCAGTAGTATAAACAGGGGTGGCAATCAGCCCCAGCATTTT. Translation gives CASSINRGGNQPQHF.

CDR3 sequence reads: CASSPRAAPDYTF. CDR3 in DNA: TGCGCCAGCAGTCCGAGGGCAGCCCCTGACTACACCTTC. The chain is built from TRBV23-1 and TRBJ1-2; D unresolved. TRBV23-1 carries the ORF label, with uncertain function. This CDR3 has 13 residues. Deletions cut 4 bases from V and 10 bases from J, with 16 bases between.

The chain links TRBV4-1 to TRBJ1-4; 11 bases fit TRBD1. Looked up from germline, CDR1 is MGHRA and CDR2 is YSYEKL. V lost 1 base, J lost 8 bases, and 3 bases stayed unmatched. This CDR3 region has 15 residues. The CDR3, as DNA: TGCGCCAGCAGCCAAGCGGACAGGGGGCTCGAAAAACTGTTTTTT. Amino acids: CASSQADRGLEKLFF.

V is TRBV14 and J is TRBJ2-1; 8 nucleotides match TRBD2. CDR1 and CDR2 (germline): SGHDN, FVKESK. CDR3 size: 16 residues. J was trimmed by 3 bases and V by 1 base; bases with no gene match: 5. As DNA, the CDR3 is TGTGCCAGCAGCCAAGGTCGGGGGGGCTACTACAATGAGCAGTTCTTC. This gives the protein CASSQGRGGYYNEQFF.

V gene TRBV5-4 combines with J gene TRBJ2-5; 8 bases line up with TRBD2. CDR3 length equals 13 residues. Germline V gives CDR1 SGHNT, CDR2 YYREEE (reference sequence). V shed 5 bases and J 5 bases; nucleotides not matched to a gene: 5. CDR3: CASRPASGETQYF. The CDR3 nucleotides are TGTGCCAGCAGGCCAGCTAGCGGGGAGACCCAGTACTTC.